These T cell receptor beta chains were read from a single sample in a study of vaccination and CD4 T cells after COVID-19. These receptors have no known antigen. TCRdb re-called the PCR reads through MiXCR, storing one row per CDR3 protein. The repertoire consists of approximately 15,000 distinct CDR3 sequences, with roughly 74% occurring once and the leading ten covering around a sixth. Sequenced: CD4+ T cells from blood, cultured in vitro. The receptors were sampled from a human donor who had recovered from COVID-19. Each CDR3 is given with its conserved first and last residue. The D gene is left open where the match is weak. Only part of the rows carry a size: once, few, many, or a class if the clone is expanded.

J: TRBJ2-4
D: TRBD2
V: TRBV27
size: .
CDR3: CASSRETGTSGRYAKNIQYF
DNA: TGTGCCAGCAGTAGAGAGACCGGGACTAGCGGGAGATATGCCAAAAACATTCAGTACTTC

J: TRBJ1-1
D: .
V: TRBV30
size: .
CDR3: CAWGRWVNTEAFF
DNA: TGTGCCTGGGGCCGGTGGGTGAACACTGAAGCTTTCTTT

J: TRBJ1-1
D: TRBD1
V: TRBV7-9
size: .
CDR3: CASSRIQGAIRTGLMNTEAFF
DNA: TGTGCCAGCAGCCGGATCCAGGGGGCGATTCGGACAGGCCTTATGAACACTGAAGCTTTCTTT

J: TRBJ2-3
D: .
V: TRBV7-6
size: few
CDR3: CASSDRTGRSTDTQYF
DNA: TGTGCCAGCAGCGATCGCACGGGGCGCAGCACAGATACGCAGTATTTT

J: TRBJ1-5
D: .
V: TRBV20-1
size: .
CDR3: CSADLLAGRSNQPQHF
DNA: TGCAGTGCAGATTTGCTTGCTGGGAGGAGCAATCAGCCCCAGCATTTT

J: TRBJ2-3
D: .
V: TRBV7-3
size: .
CDR3: CASSLTVTGSGDTQYF
DNA: TGTGCCAGCAGCTTAACGGTGACGGGATCGGGAGATACGCAGTATTTT

J: TRBJ2-1
D: .
V: TRBV28
size: .
CDR3: CASSLDSHNEQFF
DNA: TGTGCCAGCAGTTTAGACAGCCACAATGAGCAGTTCTTC

J: TRBJ2-5
D: TRBD1
V: TRBV6-2/TRBV6-3
size: .
CDR3: CASSSTGLMVETQYF
DNA: TGTGCCAGCAGTTCGACAGGGTTGATGGTTGAGACCCAGTACTTC

J: TRBJ1-5
D: .
V: TRBV28
size: .
CDR3: CASSTARPQHF
DNA: TGTGCCAGCAGTACCGCGAGGCCCCAGCATTTT

J: TRBJ1-5
D: .
V: TRBV28
size: .
CDR3: CASIHSNQPQHF
DNA: TGTGCCAGCATTCATAGCAATCAGCCCCAGCATTTT

J: TRBJ2-7
D: TRBD2
V: TRBV6-1
size: .
CDR3: CASKTLAGGPRGYEQYF
DNA: TGTGCCAGTAAAACCCTAGCGGGAGGGCCGCGGGGCTACGAGCAGTACTTC

J: TRBJ2-2
D: TRBD1
V: TRBV7-9
size: .
CDR3: CASSLQGQVATGELFF
DNA: TGTGCCAGCAGCCTACAGGGACAGGTAGCGACCGGGGAGCTGTTTTTT

J: TRBJ1-6
D: .
V: TRBV7-2
size: .
CDR3: CASSTLDSLNSPLHF
DNA: TGTGCCAGCAGCACCCTGGACAGCCTCAATTCACCCCTCCACTTT

J: TRBJ1-2
D: .
V: TRBV4-2
size: .
CDR3: CASSLGPTMRGYTF
DNA: TGTGCCAGCAGCCTAGGGCCTACTATGAGAGGCTACACCTTC

J: TRBJ2-7
D: TRBD1
V: TRBV19
size: .
CDR3: CASSIWLWGTDLYEQYF
DNA: TGTGCCAGTAGTATATGGCTTTGGGGGACAGACTTATACGAGCAGTACTTC

J: TRBJ2-3
D: TRBD2
V: TRBV6-2/TRBV6-3
size: .
CDR3: CASSPSGRAGDTQYF
DNA: TGTGCCAGCAGTCCCAGCGGGAGGGCCGGGGATACGCAGTATTTT

J: TRBJ2-1
D: TRBD2
V: TRBV7-2
size: .
CDR3: CASSRRTSESNEQFF
DNA: TGTGCCAGCAGCCGGCGGACTAGCGAGTCCAATGAGCAGTTCTTC

J: TRBJ1-6
D: .
V: TRBV6-2/TRBV6-3
size: .
CDR3: CASSYGDSPLHF
DNA: TGTGCCAGCAGTTACGGGGATTCACCCCTCCACTTT

J: TRBJ1-2
D: TRBD1
V: TRBV6-2/TRBV6-3
size: .
CDR3: CASSPTGNYGYTF
DNA: TGTGCCAGCAGTCCGACAGGGAACTATGGCTACACCTTC

J: TRBJ2-2
D: TRBD2
V: TRBV30
size: .
CDR3: CAWSVSLYHRRELGTGELFF
DNA: TGTGCCTGGAGTGTATCCCTCTACCATCGGCGGGAGCTTGGCACCGGGGAGCTGTTTTTT

J: TRBJ1-2
D: .
V: TRBV6-1
size: .
CDR3: CASSRAGTNYGYTF
DNA: TGTGCCAGCAGTCGCGCAGGGACTAACTATGGCTACACCTTC

J: TRBJ2-7
D: TRBD1
V: TRBV20-1
size: .
CDR3: CSASFGTGVLGQYF
DNA: TGCAGTGCTAGTTTCGGGACAGGGGTCCTTGGGCAGTACTTC

J: TRBJ1-1
D: .
V: TRBV6-2/TRBV6-3
size: .
CDR3: CASLFRPPNTEAFF
DNA: TGTGCCAGTCTCTTCAGACCGCCGAACACTGAAGCTTTCTTT

J: TRBJ2-3
D: TRBD2
V: TRBV12-5
size: .
CDR3: CASGLVSGGLAADSTDTQYF
DNA: TGTGCTAGTGGCCTAGTGTCGGGGGGACTAGCGGCAGATAGCACAGATACGCAGTATTTT

J: TRBJ1-5
D: TRBD1
V: TRBV30
size: .
CDR3: CAWGQGNNQPQHF
DNA: TGTGCCTGGGGACAGGGCAACAATCAGCCCCAGCATTTT

J: TRBJ2-2
D: .
V: TRBV20-1
size: .
CDR3: CSASRGHREDTGELFF
DNA: TGCAGTGCTAGTAGGGGACACCGGGAGGACACCGGGGAGCTGTTTTTT

J: TRBJ2-3
D: .
V: TRBV24-1
size: .
CDR3: CATSDGRDTQYF
DNA: TGTGCCACCAGTGATGGGCGGGATACGCAGTATTTT

J: TRBJ1-2
D: .
V: TRBV20-1
size: few
CDR3: CSARGSGGYTF
DNA: TGCAGTGCCAGAGGATCGGGGGGCTACACCTTC

J: TRBJ1-5
D: TRBD1
V: TRBV20-1
size: .
CDR3: CSARRGGQYSNQPQHF
DNA: TGCAGTGCTAGGCGAGGGGGCCAGTATAGCAATCAGCCCCAGCATTTT

J: TRBJ1-6
D: TRBD1
V: TRBV7-9
size: .
CDR3: CASSAKGQLNTSPLHF
DNA: TGTGCCAGCAGCGCGAAGGGACAGCTGAATACTTCACCCCTCCACTTT

J: TRBJ1-3
D: .
V: TRBV28
size: once
CDR3: CASSRGGVANTIYF
DNA: TGTGCCAGCAGCCGTGGGGGGGTCGCAAACACCATATATTTT

J: TRBJ2-7
D: .
V: TRBV2
size: .
CDR3: CASRDGRSYEQYF
DNA: TGTGCCAGCAGGGACGGACGCTCCTACGAGCAGTACTTC

J: TRBJ2-3
D: .
V: TRBV28
size: .
CDR3: CASSHPTF
DNA: TGTGCCAGCAGTCACCCAACTTTT

J: TRBJ2-3
D: .
V: TRBV20-1
size: once
CDR3: CSARDPRRRTQYF
DNA: TGCAGTGCTAGAGATCCAAGAAGAAGGACGCAGTATTTT

J: TRBJ1-2
D: .
V: TRBV12-3/TRBV12-4
size: .
CDR3: CASSFRWNYGYTF
DNA: TGTGCCAGCAGTTTTCGATGGAACTATGGCTACACCTTC

J: TRBJ1-4
D: TRBD1
V: TRBV7-9
size: few
CDR3: CASSSDRVLEGEKLFF
DNA: TGTGCCAGCAGCTCCGACAGGGTTCTAGAGGGTGAAAAACTGTTTTTT

J: TRBJ1-3
D: .
V: TRBV6-1
size: .
CDR3: CASTQSGRTGNIIYF
DNA: TGTGCCAGCACACAATCCGGAAGAACTGGAAACATCATATATTTT

J: TRBJ2-2
D: .
V: TRBV28
size: .
CDR3: CASTETGIQANTGELFF
DNA: TGTGCCAGCACAGAAACAGGGATTCAGGCGAACACCGGGGAGCTGTTTTTT

J: TRBJ1-2
D: TRBD1
V: TRBV2
size: once
CDR3: CASSEAWAGGNYGYTF
DNA: TGTGCCAGCAGTGAAGCGTGGGCAGGGGGTAACTATGGCTACACCTTC

J: TRBJ1-5
D: .
V: TRBV7-8
size: .
CDR3: CASSLEWGPGSNQPQHF
DNA: TGTGCCAGCAGCTTAGAGTGGGGCCCGGGAAGCAATCAGCCCCAGCATTTT

J: TRBJ1-1
D: .
V: TRBV12-3/TRBV12-4
size: .
CDR3: CASSLYRATEAFF
DNA: TGTGCCAGCAGTTTATATAGGGCCACTGAAGCTTTCTTT

J: TRBJ2-2
D: .
V: TRBV6-1
size: .
CDR3: CASGRLVPNTGELFF
DNA: TGTGCCAGCGGGAGGTTGGTGCCGAACACCGGGGAGCTGTTTTTT

J: TRBJ2-7
D: .
V: TRBV6-2/TRBV6-3
size: .
CDR3: CASNPNNLYEQYF
DNA: TGTGCCAGCAACCCAAATAACTTATACGAGCAGTACTTC

J: TRBJ2-7
D: TRBD2
V: TRBV20-1
size: .
CDR3: CSARAPREAQYEQYF
DNA: TGCAGTGCTAGAGCCCCGCGGGAGGCCCAATACGAGCAGTACTTC

J: TRBJ1-3
D: .
V: TRBV6-1
size: .
CDR3: CASSTPTGAGNTIYF
DNA: TGTGCCAGCAGTACACCGACAGGAGCCGGAAACACCATATATTTT

J: TRBJ1-2
D: TRBD1
V: TRBV30
size: .
CDR3: CACTGQGKNYGYTF
DNA: TGTGCCTGCACCGGACAGGGGAAAAACTATGGCTACACCTTC

J: TRBJ1-2
D: .
V: TRBV20-1
size: .
CDR3: CSARVPSNYGYTF
DNA: TGCAGTGCTAGAGTCCCTTCAAACTATGGCTACACCTTC

J: TRBJ1-2
D: TRBD1
V: TRBV19
size: hyperexpanded
CDR3: CASNRPGQGNYGYTF
DNA: TGTGCCAGTAATCGCCCCGGACAGGGGAACTATGGCTACACCTTC

J: TRBJ2-7
D: .
V: TRBV7-2
size: once
CDR3: CASRGGYEQYF
DNA: TGTGCCAGCAGGGGAGGATACGAGCAGTACTTC

J: TRBJ2-1
D: .
V: TRBV28
size: .
CDR3: CASSNGLEVRANEQFF
DNA: TGTGCCAGCTCCAACGGGTTAGAAGTTAGAGCCAATGAGCAGTTCTTC

J: TRBJ2-5
D: .
V: TRBV6-2/TRBV6-3
size: .
CDR3: CASSRGLLQETQYF
DNA: TGTGCCAGCAGCCGGGGACTGCTCCAAGAGACCCAGTACTTC

J: TRBJ1-2
D: TRBD1
V: TRBV24-1
size: few
CDR3: CATSDRDRDYGYTF
DNA: TGTGCCACCAGTGACCGGGACAGAGACTATGGCTACACCTTC

J: TRBJ2-5
D: .
V: TRBV6-2/TRBV6-3
size: .
CDR3: CASSPHETQYF
DNA: TGTGCCAGCAGCCCCCACGAGACCCAGTACTTC

J: TRBJ2-5
D: TRBD2
V: TRBV7-2
size: .
CDR3: CASRPSGRAVGETQYF
DNA: TGTGCCAGCAGGCCTAGCGGGAGGGCCGTAGGAGAGACCCAATACTTC

J: TRBJ1-6
D: .
V: TRBV30
size: .
CDR3: CAWSPKNSPLHF
DNA: TGTGCCTGGAGTCCGAAGAATTCACCCCTCCACTTT

J: TRBJ1-3
D: TRBD1
V: TRBV7-9
size: .
CDR3: CASSHVRGQGNTIYF
DNA: TGTGCCAGCAGCCACGTCAGGGGGCAAGGAAACACCATATATTTT

J: TRBJ1-5
D: TRBD1
V: TRBV15
size: .
CDR3: CATSKGVKTTGQPQHF
DNA: TGTGCCACCAGCAAGGGGGTCAAAACGACAGGGCAGCCCCAGCATTTT

J: TRBJ2-7
D: TRBD2
V: TRBV6-1
size: .
CDR3: CASKTGTSGGEQYF
DNA: TGTGCCAGCAAAACGGGGACTAGCGGAGGCGAGCAGTACTTC

J: TRBJ2-7
D: TRBD1
V: TRBV27
size: .
CDR3: CASSYILGQSYEQYF
DNA: TGTGCCAGCAGTTACATTTTGGGACAGTCCTACGAGCAGTACTTC